This T cell receptor beta chain was obtained from a study of blood T cell repertoires in COVID-19. Study summary: PBMCs, B-cell-depleted T cells, or T cells provided the cDNA or gDNA that made up the material.

In the original analysis: Counts of nucleated cells, estimated from reference gene primer amplification, were obtained. Profiling relied on immunoSEQ multiplex PCR, and the TCRdb table lists in-frame clones only, not all of them. V and J calls and clone size are those listed in that table; D and trimming were worked out from the DNA. The table lists approximately 190,000 clones, about four fifths of them singletons, with less than 7% in the top ten. The V gene lost 0 bases and the J gene lost 2 bases, with 9 bases spanning the gap. Germline V gene lookup returns CDR1 LGHNA and CDR2 YNFKEQ. This CDR3 is built from 15 residues.

The origin of this receptor is a man aged 55 to 70 with acute or convalescent COVID-19. V gene TRBV4-2 combines with J gene TRBJ2-3, with D perhaps TRBD2 (6 bases). The sequencing sample was made of peripheral blood. The CDR3, as DNA: TGTGCCAGCAGCCAAGATGGACTATACACAGATACGCAGTATTTT. Protein product: CASSQDGLYTDTQYF.